The 12 T cell receptor beta chains below come from one sample, sequenced in a study of blood T cell repertoires in COVID-19. Here immunoSEQ multiplex PCR was the method, and the copy in TCRdb shows in-frame clones only, minus some. The repertoire consists of some 190,000 clones, with around 85% occurring once and the leading ten covering over 9.5%. The sample comprised peripheral blood. These receptors were taken from a human donor with active or convalescent COVID-19. The donor label of this sample is uncertain.

This sequence joins TRBV6-5 and TRBJ2-7; 9 bases are shared with TRBD1. CDR3 length: 14 amino acids. With 4 bases clipped from V and 2 bases from J, the junction kept 3 bases outside the gene matches. In germline, CDR1 is MNHEY, CDR2 SVGAGI. Here the CDR3 DNA reads TGTGCCAGCAGTTTGACAGGGGGGACCTACGAGCAGTACTTC. Protein sequence: CASSLTGGTYEQYF.

The chain joins TRBV10-3 to TRBJ1-5; 8 nucleotides agree with TRBD1. The CDR3 consists of 17 residues. Germline V gene sequence: CDR1 ENHRY, CDR2 SYGVKD. The V and J ends lost 3 bases and 4 bases, in that order; junction bases with no gene match: 11. The CDR3 DNA reads as TGTGCCATCAGTGACCTATCCCAGGGGGCGCAAAATCAGCCCCAGCATTTT. It yields the protein CAISDLSQGAQNQPQHF.

Written as DNA, the CDR3 is TGTGCCACCAGTGACCCCGGGACTTTAAACACAGATACGCAGTATTTT. Its protein is CATSDPGTLNTDTQYF. The chain has TRBV24-1 and TRBJ2-3; TRBD2 is a possible D gene (6 bases). The CDR3 has 16 amino acids. CDR1 and CDR2 (germline): KGHDR, SFDVKD. V shed 4 bases and J shed 2 bases, with 15 bases lying between them.

This clone was seen a few times. V is TRBV28 and J is TRBJ2-3; D is ambiguous. The CDR3 is 16 amino acids. Germline CDR1 and CDR2: MDHEN and SYDVKM. V was trimmed by 1 base and J by 2 bases, leaving 13 bases between them. The CDR3 coding sequence is TGTGCCAGCAGTTTATTGAACCAGGCCTCCACAGATACGCAGTATTTT. This translates into CASSLLNQASTDTQYF.

The rearrangement uses TRBV28 and TRBJ2-7, with 7 positions matching TRBD1. The germline V gene has CDR1 MDHEN and CDR2 SYDVKM. The CDR3 has 15 residues. V gave up 6 bases and J gave up 6 bases; unmatched junction bases: 14. CDR3 region: CASSYRLQGVAEQYF. CDR3 coding DNA: TGTGCCAGCAGCTACAGACTCCAGGGGGTGGCCGAGCAGTACTTC.

The gene calls are TRBV19 and TRBJ2-7; D is perhaps TRBD1 (5 bases). This CDR3 is built from 13 residues. CDR1 and CDR2 (germline): LNHDA, SQIVND (reference sequence). Between the trimmed V and J ends, which lost 6 bases and 3 bases, there was a span of 12 bases. The CDR3 DNA sequence: TGTGCCAGTAGCCAACAGGATCTCTACGAGCAGTACTTC. Encoded protein: CASSQQDLYEQYF.

This chain connects TRBV11-2 to TRBJ2-5; TRBD2 aligns across 11 bases. Trimming at V came to 4 bases and at J to 5 bases, leaving 6 bases not matched to a gene. The V gene's germline CDR1 is SGHAT and CDR2 FQNNGV. The CDR3 length is 15 residues. CDR3 residues: CASSSSLAGDETQYF. For the CDR3, the DNA is TGTGCCAGCAGCTCATCACTAGCGGGGGATGAGACCCAGTACTTC.

The V gene is TRBV9, the J gene TRBJ2-6; no reliable D call. V dropped 4 bases and J dropped 1 base, with 6 bases sitting between them. This CDR3 has 14 residues. CDR1 is SGDLS and CDR2 is YYNGEE in the germline V gene. The DNA for the CDR3 is TGTGCCAGCAGCCGCACTTCTGGGGCCAACGTCCTGACTTTC. This codes for CASSRTSGANVLTF.

The gene calls are TRBV10-3 and TRBJ1-2; possibly TRBD1 for D (6 bases). This CDR3 contains 13 residues. CDR1 is ENHRY and CDR2 is SYGVKD in the germline V gene. Trimming took 0 bases from V and 8 from J, leaving 10 bases between them. CDR3 nucleotide sequence: TGTGCCATCAGTGAGTCGACTGGGGGCGGCTACACCTTC. Protein sequence: CAISESTGGGYTF.

The V and J genes are TRBV7-9 and TRBJ1-5; D uncertain. This CDR3 comprises 14 residues. V was cut by 6 bases and J by 6 bases, with 15 bases left in between. Looked up from germline, CDR1 is SEHNR and CDR2 is FQNEAQ (reference sequence). The CDR3 region is CASSVDGVTQPQHF. CDR3 sequence (DNA): TGTGCCAGCAGTGTTGACGGGGTCACTCAGCCCCAGCATTTT.

This clone has just one count. CDR3 in amino acids: CASGLFERGPQHF. In nucleotides, the CDR3 is TGTGCTAGTGGCCTTTTCGAGCGGGGGCCCCAGCATTTT. The V and J genes are TRBV12-5 and TRBJ1-5; D unclear. Trimming removed 6 bases from V and 9 bases from J, with 15 bases in between. The length of the CDR3 is 13 residues. The V gene's germline CDR1 is LGHNT and CDR2 FRNRAP.

The V and J genes are TRBV4-1 and TRBJ2-5; 11 bases match TRBD2. Germline V gives CDR1 MGHRA, CDR2 YSYEKL. Trimming took 8 bases from V and 5 from J; bases not matched to a gene: 10. The CDR3 totals 15 residues. As DNA, the CDR3 is TGCGCCAGCCGGGGTAGCGGGAGGGCAGGTGAGACCCAGTACTTC. The encoded protein is CASRGSGRAGETQYF.